These T cell receptor beta chains were read from a single sample in a study of blood T cell repertoires in COVID-19. Profiling relied on immunoSEQ multiplex PCR, and the TCRdb table lists in-frame clones only, not all of them. The sample shows hundreds of thousands of clones, 85% of them seen only once. The source material was PBMCs or T cells enriched from blood (not recorded which). The receptors were sampled from a man aged 40-50 years who had recovered from COVID-19. Each CDR3 is given with its conserved first and last residue. A D gene is named only where the DNA matches it firmly. The size of a clone is reported for some rows only, either as once, few or many, or as a class for expanded clones.

clone size	V gene	J gene	D gene	CDR3 DNA	CDR3 protein
NA	TRBV2	TRBJ2-7	NA	TGTGCCTGTGAGGGCGGTTCCTACGAGCAGTACTTC	CACEGGSYEQYF
NA	TRBV9	TRBJ1-3	NA	TGTGCCAGTGGGCCTCGGGGGAACACCATATATTTT	CASGPRGNTIYF
NA	TRBV11-3	TRBJ2-7	TRBD1	TGTGCCAGCAGCTTATCCGGGACAGGGACCTACGAGCAGTACTTC	CASSLSGTGTYEQYF
NA	TRBV25-1	TRBJ2-7	NA	TGTGCCAGCAGTGAAAACAGCTACGAGCAGTACTTC	CASSENSYEQYF
NA	TRBV4-2	TRBJ1-4	NA	TGTGCCAGCAGCCAAGAGACCGGGGGCCCGGGGGGAATAGAAAAACTGTTTTTT	CASSQETGGPGGIEKLFF
few	TRBV5-1	TRBJ1-3	NA	TGCGCCAGCAGCTTGGATCGCTCTGGAAACACCATATATTTT	CASSLDRSGNTIYF
NA	TRBV24-1	TRBJ1-5	TRBD1	TGTGCCACCAGTGATTCGGTGGGGACAGGCAATCAGCCCCAGCATTTT	CATSDSVGTGNQPQHF
NA	TRBV9	TRBJ2-3	NA	TGTGCCAGCAGCGTAGCCTCTAAAGATACGCAGTATTTT	CASSVASKDTQYF
NA	TRBV18	TRBJ2-3	NA	TGTGCCAGCTCACCGAGACAGTCAGTCACAGATACGCAGTATTTT	CASSPRQSVTDTQYF
NA	TRBV2	TRBJ2-3	NA	TGTGCCAGCAGTGACGGTGGTAGATACACAGATACGCAGTATTTT	CASSDGGRYTDTQYF
NA	TRBV9	TRBJ1-4	TRBD1	TGTGCCAGCAGCGCCACGACAGGGGTGGGTGAAAAACTGTTTTTT	CASSATTGVGEKLFF
NA	TRBV6-1	TRBJ1-2	NA	TGTGCCAGCAGTGAGGCCCCCGGAGATAACTATGGCTACACCTTC	CASSEAPGDNYGYTF
NA	TRBV29-1	TRBJ1-1	NA	TGCAGCGTTGAAGGGAGCACATACCTGAACACTGAAGCTTTCTTT	CSVEGSTYLNTEAFF
NA	TRBV6-5	TRBJ2-7	TRBD1	TGTGCCAGCACTAGCCGGACAGGGAGAAACGACGAGCAGTACTTC	CASTSRTGRNDEQYF
NA	TRBV9	TRBJ2-7	TRBD2	TGTGCCAGCAGCGTAGGTGCGGGAGAGAACTACGAGCAGTACTTC	CASSVGAGENYEQYF
NA	TRBV24-1	TRBJ2-1	TRBD2	TGTGCCACCAGTGATTACCAAGGGGGACTCGGGAGGGGGACCTACAATGAGCAGTTCTTC	CATSDYQGGLGRGTYNEQFF
NA	TRBV10-3	TRBJ1-5	NA	TGTGCCATCAATGGGGCGGGCAATCAGCCCCAGCATTTT	CAINGAGNQPQHF
NA	TRBV7-9	TRBJ2-4	NA	TGTGCCAGCAGCTTAGAAGACAGGCTCAGCATTCAGTACTTC	CASSLEDRLSIQYF
NA	TRBV5-1	TRBJ1-5	NA	TGCGCCAGCAGCCCACGGGACGGGAGGGAGTATAGCAATCAGCCCCAGCATTTT	CASSPRDGREYSNQPQHF
NA	TRBV3-1/TRBV3-2	TRBJ2-1	NA	TGTGCCAGCAGCAGGCAGATGGGCTACGGATGGAATGAGCAGTTCTTC	CASSRQMGYGWNEQFF